The 31 T cell receptor beta chains given below trace back to one sample, sequenced in a study of Graves' ophthalmopathy and Graves' hyperthyroidism (dated by TCRdb to 2016 to 2019). Sequencing instrument: Illumina HiSeq 2000. TCR beta CDR3 regions were amplified from RNA transcripts for repertoire sequencing. The first round was an RT-PCR using HTBI primers with the Qiagen OneStep RT-PCR kit, and this first round was followed by a second-round multiplex PCR, then size selection and purification. Using fastp at Q25 and MiXCR, TCRdb reprocessed the public reads and kept productive beta chains. Each CDR3 protein gets just one entry, which takes the most common genes and DNA from the rows behind it. Here the sample has more than 550,000 distinct CDR3 sequences; over 40% occur a single time. Of the sample, around 3% falls within the top ten clones. What was sequenced was peripheral blood. The receptors come from an adult man with Graves' ophthalmopathy.

This clonotype was counted many times. The chain uses TRBV10-3 and TRBJ2-7, with 8 nucleotides matching TRBD1. Germline loops: CDR1 ENHRY, CDR2 SYGVKD. The CDR3 extends over 14 amino acids. V trimming: 0 bases; J trimming: 8 bases; junction bases outside the gene matches: 6. DNA for the CDR3: TGTGCCATCAGTGAGTCCGGACAGGGAAGTCAGCAGTACTTC. It specifies CAISESGQGSQQYF.

The chain carries TRBV10-2 and TRBJ1-3; D remains unclear. V shed 6 bases and J shed 0 bases, with 9 bases lying between them. CDR1 WSHSY and CDR2 SAAADI come from the germline V gene. The CDR3 consists of 14 residues. The DNA for the CDR3 is TGCGCCAGCAGGGTGGCGGTCTCTGGAAACACCATATATTTT. This codes for CASRVAVSGNTIYF.

This clonotype was observed a few times. The rearrangement uses TRBV24-1 and TRBJ2-2; D is ambiguous. The CDR3 runs to 16 residues. CDR1 KGHDR and CDR2 SFDVKD come from the germline V gene. Trimming cost V 4 bases and J 4 bases, with 15 bases left between them. CDR3 bases: TGTGCCACCAGTGAAACCCTCGGTCCCTCCACCGGGGAGCTGTTTTTT. It is translated as CATSETLGPSTGELFF.

Many counts were recorded for this clonotype. This chain's CDR3 is CASSPGGGANVLTF. DNA for the CDR3: TGTGCCAGCAGCCCCGGGGGAGGGGCCAACGTCCTGACTTTC. This sequence joins TRBV9 and TRBJ2-6; D perhaps matches TRBD2 (6 bases). CDR1 is SGDLS and CDR2 is YYNGEE in the germline V gene. V was clipped by 4 bases and J by 4 bases, with 9 bases between them. The CDR3 is 14 amino acids.

The chain is built from TRBV2 and TRBJ1-4; D remains ambiguous. There are 14 residues in the CDR3. Trimming shortened V by 4 bases and J by 7 bases, and 13 bases separated the two germline ends. Per germline, CDR1 SNHLY and CDR2 FYNNEI. The CDR3 loop reads CASSAVAIGEKLFF. The CDR3 DNA is TGTGCCAGCAGTGCGGTGGCTATCGGTGAAAAACTGTTTTTT.

This rearrangement joins TRBV7-8 to TRBJ2-7; TRBD1 might be the D (6 bases). Trimming shortened V by 11 bases and J by 3 bases, and 17 bases separated the two germline ends. Germline V CDR1 and CDR2: SGHVS, FQNEAQ. The CDR3 has 13 amino acids. The CDR3 DNA is TGTGCCTCCACGCCAGGGGTCTTCTACGAGCAGTACTTC. Its translation: CASTPGVFYEQYF.

This clonotype was counted between two and nine times. A much larger clone sits a single nucleotide away, making a read error possible. The chain combines TRBV7-9 with TRBJ2-5, with a weak D call TRBD2 (5 bases). Germline CDR1 is SEHNR and CDR2 is FQNEAQ (reference sequence). V dropped 4 bases and J dropped 0 bases, with 9 bases sitting between them. The CDR3 has 14 residues. For the CDR3, the DNA is TGTGCCAGCAGCTCCAGAGGGCACCAAGAGACCCAGTACTTC. Its translation is CASSSRGHQETQYF.

The chain is built from TRBV20-1 and TRBJ2-7; a weak D match, TRBD2 (7 bases). CDR1 and CDR2 from the germline V gene are DFQATT and SNEGSKA (reference sequence). V was pared by 4 bases and J by 3 bases, with 19 bases between. CDR3 size: 15 residues. The CDR3 sequence: CSATRGGGGNYEQYF. For the CDR3, the DNA is TGCAGTGCTACAAGGGGGGGGGGGGGAAACTACGAGCAGTACTTC.

The sample holds many counts of this clonotype. This chain links TRBV24-1 with TRBJ2-7; a possible D gene is TRBD2 (6 bases). The V gene lost 6 bases and the J gene lost 3 bases, with 20 bases spanning the gap. Looked up from germline, CDR1 is KGHDR and CDR2 is SFDVKD. The CDR3 runs to 16 residues. CDR3 protein: CATSTPTGTGGYEQYF. The CDR3 DNA reads TGTGCCACCAGTACCCCCACCGGGACCGGGGGCTACGAGCAGTACTTC.

In the case of this clonotype: A much bigger clone sits one base away, suggesting this may be a read error. This sequence joins TRBV7-2 and TRBJ1-3, with 11 bases fitting TRBD1. There are 14 residues in the CDR3. Germline V gene sequence: CDR1 SGHTA, CDR2 FQGNSA. CDR3 DNA sequence: TGTGCCAGCAGCGTCGGGACAGGGGGAAGCACCATATATTTT. It codes for CASSVGTGGSTIYF.

J is TRBJ2-7 and V is TRBV5-4; D possibly uses TRBD1 or TRBD2 (5 bases each). The CDR3 covers 13 residues. Germline CDR1 reads SGHNT; CDR2 reads YYREEE (reference sequence). V was clipped by 7 bases and J by 2 bases, with 13 bases between them. For the CDR3, the DNA is TGTGCCAGCGGAACTGAGGGGACCTACGAGCAGTACTTC. Translated, it gives CASGTEGTYEQYF.

This clonotype was seen repeatedly, ten times or more. The genes are TRBV7-9 and TRBJ1-4; D ambiguous. In germline, CDR1 is SEHNR, CDR2 FQNEAQ (reference sequence). The CDR3 runs 14 residues. V was shortened by 4 bases and J by 0 bases, with 6 bases between the two germline ends. The CDR3 spells CASSYGTTNEKLFF. CDR3 DNA sequence: TGTGCCAGCAGCTACGGGACAACTAATGAAAAACTGTTTTTT. The full variable domain, rest sourced from reference TRBV7-9 and TRBJ1-4, is DTGVSQNPRHKITKRGQNVTFRCDPISEHNRLYWYRQTLGQGPEFLTYFQNEAQLEKSRLLSDRFSAERPKGSFSTLEIQRTEQGDSAMYLCASSYGTTNEKLFFGSGTQLSVL.

The J gene is TRBJ1-6, the V gene TRBV25-1; D is uncertain. The V gene lost 3 bases and the J gene lost 10 bases, with 13 bases spanning the gap. This CDR3 has 14 amino acids. Germline V lookup: CDR1 MGHDK, CDR2 SYGVNS. The CDR3 here is CASSETRAGSPLHF. The CDR3 DNA reads as TGTGCCAGCAGTGAGACGAGGGCGGGGTCACCCCTCCACTTT.

This clonotype turned up a few times. This chain links TRBV5-1 with TRBJ2-3; perhaps TRBD1 as D (6 bases). This CDR3 spans 14 amino acids. CDR1 is SGHRS and CDR2 is YFSETQ in the germline V gene. V lost 3 bases and J 1 base, leaving 9 bases between the germline ends. CDR3: CASSSGQRTDTQYF. DNA for the CDR3: TGCGCCAGCAGCTCTGGACAGCGCACAGATACGCAGTATTTT.

The V and J genes are TRBV29-1 and TRBJ2-7; 12 bases fit TRBD2. The CDR3 covers 12 residues. V lost 7 bases to trimming and J lost 9 bases; unmatched junction nucleotides: 7. CDR1 and CDR2 from the germline V gene are SQVTM and ANQGSEA. The CDR3 spells CSARLAGALQYF. The CDR3 DNA follows: TGCAGCGCTCGACTAGCGGGGGCCTTGCAGTACTTC.

Regarding this clonotype: A read error may explain this, as a much larger clone is one base away. The V gene is TRBV7-9, the J gene TRBJ2-2; D possibly corresponds to TRBD2 (6 bases). Germline V gene lookup returns CDR1 SEHNR and CDR2 FQNEAQ (reference sequence). The CDR3 runs 13 residues. CDR3 coding DNA: TGTGCCAGCGGCTTAGCGGAGGGAGGGGAGCTGTTTTTT. Amino acid sequence: CASGLAEGGELFF.

Details on this clonotype: The junction departs from germline at one end; a sequencing error may be responsible. CDR3 in amino acids: CAGSLDRVIGGELFF. In DNA, the CDR3 is TGTGCCGGCAGCTTAGATAGGGTGATCGGCGGGGAGCTGTTTTTT. The rearrangement uses TRBV7-9 and TRBJ2-2; D is undetermined. This CDR3 comprises 15 residues. Germline V gene data show CDR1 as SEHNR and CDR2 as FQNEAQ (reference sequence).

This clonotype has more than one count but fewer than ten. The chain carries TRBV4-1 and TRBJ1-1; D call uncertain. V lost 0 bases to trimming and J lost 3 bases, with 5 bases between them. Germline V gene data show CDR1 as MGHRA and CDR2 as YSYEKL. The CDR3 contains 13 residues. CDR3 sequence: CASSQEKYTEAFF. The CDR3 coding sequence is TGCGCCAGCAGCCAAGAAAAGTACACTGAAGCTTTCTTT.

This clonotype was counted between two and nine times. This chain uses TRBV20-1 with TRBJ1-4, with TRBD1 matching 7 bases. This CDR3 comprises 13 residues. Germline assignment: CDR1 DFQATT and CDR2 SNEGSKA (reference sequence). J lost 12 bases, V lost 4 bases, and 11 bases had no gene match. CDR3 DNA sequence: TGCAGTGCTAAGGACAGGACCCCGACGGAACTGTTTTTT. Translated: CSAKDRTPTELFF.

The CDR3 loop is CASGFPGQDTGELFF. CDR3 nucleotides: TGTGCTAGTGGTTTCCCCGGACAGGACACCGGGGAGCTGTTTTTT. The chain links TRBV12-5 to TRBJ2-2; 7 bases line up with TRBD1. V lost 3 bases and J lost 3; bases outside the gene matches: 4. The germline gives CDR1 LGHNT, CDR2 FRNRAP. The CDR3 sequence is 15 residues long.

As concerns this clonotype: Germline is not matched at one junction end, which may reflect a read error. In DNA form, the CDR3 reads TGTGCCAGCAGCGAGGGACTTGGAAGCACCATATATTTT. Translation: CASSEGLGSTIYF. The J gene is TRBJ1-3, the V gene TRBV9; D is possibly TRBD1 (5 bases). The CDR3 has 13 residues. In germline, CDR1 is SGDLS, CDR2 YYNGEE. The full variable domain, in which reference TRBV9 and TRBJ1-3 provide the parts outside the CDR3, is DSGVTQTPKHLITATGQRVTLRCSPRSGDLSVYWYQQSLDQGLQFLIQYYNGEERAKGNILERFSAQQFPDLHSELNLSSLELGDSALYFCASSEGLGSTIYFGEGSWLTVV.

This chain joins TRBV2 and TRBJ2-7, with a possible D match to TRBD1 (6 bases). The germline V gene has CDR1 SNHLY and CDR2 FYNNEI. CDR3 length: 15 amino acids. V was cut by 8 bases and J by 6 bases, with 23 bases left in between. The CDR3 reads CASSGRGPHVGEQYF. The CDR3 DNA follows: TGTGCCAGCTCCGGCAGGGGACCCCATGTCGGCGAGCAGTACTTC.

This clonotype showed up just once. The chain is built from TRBV10-3 and TRBJ1-6, with D unclear. From germline, CDR1 is ENHRY and CDR2 SYGVKD. Trimming removed 0 bases at V and 8 bases at J, with 11 bases between. This CDR3 has 15 amino acids. The CDR3 is CAISESGILDSPLHF. The CDR3 nucleotides read TGTGCCATCAGTGAGTCAGGCATTCTTGATTCACCCCTCCACTTT.

This chain joins TRBV19 and TRBJ2-6; D gene ambiguous. Looked up from germline, CDR1 is LNHDA and CDR2 is SQIVND (reference sequence). CDR3 length equals 13 residues. Trimming took off 3 bases at V and 4 bases at J, with 4 bases between the two ends. The DNA for the CDR3 is TGTGCCAGTAGTATGGACGGGGCCAACGTCCTGACTTTC. This gives the protein CASSMDGANVLTF.

This clonotype has a handful of counts. The junction departs from the called germline gene at one end, perhaps through a read error. In DNA, the CDR3 is TGTGCCAGCAGTGACTCCGGGTCCTTGGGGGAAAAACTGTTTTTT. Protein: CASSDSGSLGEKLFF. The V and J genes are TRBV10-3 and TRBJ1-4, with unresolved D. Looked up from germline, CDR1 is ENHRY and CDR2 is SYGVKD. CDR3 length equals 15 residues.

The chain has TRBV27 and TRBJ1-5; D is perhaps TRBD1 (5 bases). CDR3 size: 15 residues. The germline CDR1 and CDR2 sequences are MNHEY and SMNVEV (reference sequence). Trimming pared 2 bases from V and 7 bases from J, leaving 15 bases between. The CDR3: CASSLRPGTEQPQHF. The CDR3, as DNA: TGTGCCAGCAGTTTACGCCCCGGGACGGAGCAGCCCCAGCATTTT.

For this clonotype: This sequence may be a read error, since a much larger clone differs from it by one base. The chain carries TRBV5-8 and TRBJ1-2, with 7 bases aligning to TRBD1. This CDR3 comprises 14 residues. J gave up 8 bases and V 8 bases, and 15 bases lay outside the gene matches. From germline, CDR1 is SGHTS and CDR2 YDEGEE. CDR3 residues: CASPGEEGAIGYTF. In nucleotides, the CDR3 is TGTGCCAGTCCTGGGGAGGAGGGGGCCATCGGCTACACCTTC.

Ten or more counts support this clonotype. The chain has TRBV20-1 and TRBJ1-2, with TRBD1 matching over 7 bases. CDR1 and CDR2 (germline): DFQATT, SNEGSKA (reference sequence). With V trimmed by 5 bases and J by 1 base, 4 bases remained unmatched. CDR3 length equals 13 residues. CDR3 in DNA: TGCAGTGCTGAGACAGGGATTAACTATGGCTACACCTTC. It specifies CSAETGINYGYTF.

This CDR3 reads CSARDRLAGGADTQYF. DNA for the CDR3: TGCAGTGCTAGAGATAGACTAGCGGGGGGAGCAGATACGCAGTACTTC. This chain connects TRBV20-1 to TRBJ2-5; TRBD2 matches 13 bases. Germline V CDR1 and CDR2: DFQATT, SNEGSKA (reference sequence). The CDR3 covers 16 residues. J was trimmed by 11 bases and V by 0 bases; bases with no gene match: 12.

This clonotype was seen a few times. The gene calls are TRBV5-1 and TRBJ1-4; the D is unclear. V lost 0 bases to trimming and J lost 4 bases, with 10 bases between them. Per germline, CDR1 SGHRS and CDR2 YFSETQ. This CDR3 comprises 15 residues. CDR3 DNA: TGCGCCAGCAGCTTGGAAGGCAGCTATAATGAAAAACTGTTTTTT. This gives the protein CASSLEGSYNEKLFF.

This clonotype was counted only a few times. The chain joins TRBV12-3 or TRBV12-4 to TRBJ2-7; possibly TRBD1 for D (5 bases). Trimming took off 6 bases at V and 5 bases at J, with 26 bases between the two ends. This CDR3 is 17 amino acids long. The CDR3 nucleotides are TGTGCCAGCAGCCGCCAGGGCCCCCTCCTATCCCTGGACGAGCAGTACTTC. Encoded protein: CASSRQGPLLSLDEQYF.